This T cell receptor (beta chain) was profiled in a study of blood T cell repertoires in COVID-19. Trimming cost V 4 bases and J 4 bases, with 11 bases left between them. CDR3 length: 13 amino acids. Germline-derived CDR1 and CDR2 are LGHNA and YNFKEQ. TCRdb keeps only in-frame clones here, not all; method: immunoSEQ multiplex PCR. The sample holds roughly 60,000 clones; about 85% are singletons and the top ten take approximately 3.5%. The source of this sequence is a woman of 80 years or more with acute or convalescent COVID-19. The rearrangement uses TRBV4-2 and TRBJ2-7; perhaps TRBD2 as D (6 bases). The sequencing input was peripheral blood. CDR3 region: CASSPGDFYEQYF. CDR3 sequence (DNA): TGTGCCAGCAGCCCTGGGGACTTTTACGAGCAGTACTTC.